Reported below is one T cell receptor beta chain. Compared with germline, one end of the junction differs, possibly owing to a read error. CDR1 is MDHEN and CDR2 is SYDVKM in the germline V gene. The CDR3 extends over 12 amino acids. The sample originates from a study of cytomegalovirus exposure and HLA in healthy donors. Repertoires were generated with immunoSEQ multiplex PCR, while TCRdb's copy carries only in-frame clones and drops some. The data hold about 160,000 clones, with roughly nine tenths observed a single time. The chain combines TRBV28 with TRBJ1-2, with TRBD1 matching over 7 bases. What was sequenced was PBMCs. This clonotype was sampled from a young woman in good health and CMV-seronegative. The CDR3 here is CASSPPTGPITF. The DNA for the CDR3 is TGTGCCAGCAGCCCGCCGACAGGGCCTATTACCTTT.